The 25 T cell receptor beta chains below all came from one sample that was sequenced in a study of T cell repertoires in cytomegalovirus infection. Each CDR3 protein is one row after TCRdb ran MiXCR on the reads. The table records more than 500,000 distinct CDR3 sequences, more than 15% of them present only once. The source material was CD8+ T cells from PBMCs. The receptors come from a human donor in good health (CMV status not recorded). Some clones in this sample may be carry-over from other donors' samples.

The chain combines TRBV29-1 with TRBJ2-1; 14 bases map to TRBD2. CDR3 length equals 17 residues. Germline V lookup: CDR1 SQVTM, CDR2 ANQGSEA. Germline trimming cut 4 bases from V and 1 base from J; bases unmatched to any gene: 6. The CDR3 region has the DNA TGCAGCGTTGTGGAGACTAGCGGGAGGGGATCCTACAATGAGCAGTTCTTC. It codes for CSVVETSGRGSYNEQFF.

A few counts support this clonotype. This sequence joins TRBV6-5 and TRBJ1-1; D possibly corresponds to TRBD1 (5 bases). Deletions cut 0 bases from V and 8 bases from J, with 13 bases between. The CDR3 totals 14 residues. The germline V gene encodes CDR1 MNHEY and CDR2 SVGAGI. This chain's CDR3 is CASSYSNRQGEAFF. DNA of the CDR3: TGTGCCAGCAGTTACTCGAATCGTCAGGGCGAAGCTTTCTTT.

The chain recombines TRBV5-1 with TRBJ2-7, with 8 positions matching TRBD2. The CDR3 has 18 amino acids. V was clipped by 3 bases and J by 0 bases; unmatched bases: 14. Germline CDR1 SGHRS, CDR2 YFSETQ. The chain's CDR3 is CASSSTSGAMGGSYEQYF. The DNA for the CDR3 is TGCGCCAGCAGCTCCACTAGCGGCGCAATGGGGGGCTCCTACGAGCAGTACTTC.

V usage is TRBV27 and J usage is TRBJ1-1, with D perhaps matching TRBD1 (5 bases). The CDR3 is made up of 13 amino acids. Between the trimmed V and J ends, which lost 6 bases and 1 base, there was a span of 9 bases. Per the germline V gene, CDR1 is MNHEY and CDR2 is SMNVEV (reference sequence). CDR3 protein: CASRTAQNTEAFF. The CDR3 region has the DNA TGTGCCAGCAGGACAGCACAGAACACTGAAGCTTTCTTT.

At least ten counts were recorded for this clonotype. The chain has TRBV10-3 and TRBJ1-2; TRBD1 might be the D (5 bases). The V and J ends lost 8 bases and 7 bases respectively, with 26 bases between them. Germline-derived CDR1 and CDR2 are ENHRY and SYGVKD. This CDR3 has 16 amino acids. The CDR3 DNA reads as TGTGCCATCTTTGGGGGAAGGGGTCCTGACGCTCTTGGCTACACCTTC. Protein product: CAIFGGRGPDALGYTF.

Many counts were recorded for this clonotype. This CDR3 reads CASSPARGAAGELFF. The DNA for the CDR3 is TGTGCCAGCAGCCCAGCCAGAGGGGCCGCCGGGGAGCTGTTTTTT. V and J are TRBV7-8 and TRBJ2-2; either TRBD1 or TRBD2 may fit D (5 bases each). The CDR3 consists of 15 residues. The germline V gene has CDR1 SGHVS and CDR2 FQNEAQ. The germline V and J ends were trimmed by 5 bases and 6 bases, with 16 bases remaining between them.

This clonotype was recorded once. The rearrangement uses TRBV20-1 and TRBJ2-7, with D possibly being TRBD1 (6 bases). The V gene's germline CDR1 is DFQATT and CDR2 SNEGSKA (reference sequence). There are 13 residues in the CDR3. V lost 4 bases and J 2 bases, leaving 12 bases between the germline ends. The CDR3 is CSATGQQTYEQYF. DNA of the CDR3: TGCAGTGCTACGGGACAACAAACCTACGAGCAGTACTTC.

This clonotype was seen at least ten times. The chain is built from TRBV7-6 and TRBJ2-1, with D possibly being TRBD2 (6 bases). The V gene's germline CDR1 is SGHVS and CDR2 FNYEAQ. The CDR3 loop spans 13 amino acids. V lost 5 bases, J lost 8 bases, and 13 bases lay in between. CDR3 in DNA: TGTGCCAGCAGCGTTGGGGGAGGCGATGAGCAGTTCTTC. Protein: CASSVGGGDEQFF.

In its sample, this clonotype was seen a few times. The rearrangement uses TRBV5-5 and TRBJ1-2; a weak D match, TRBD1 (6 bases). CDR3 size: 16 residues. Germline V gives CDR1 SGHKS, CDR2 YYEKEE (reference sequence). Trimming took off 4 bases at V and 6 bases at J, with 22 bases between the two ends. CDR3 sequence reads: CASSPETYRVWDGYTF. The CDR3 DNA reads as TGTGCCAGCAGCCCAGAAACATACAGGGTGTGGGATGGCTACACCTTC.

This clonotype has a handful of counts. The genes are TRBV7-8 and TRBJ1-2; weak D call: TRBD1 (5 bases). CDR1 SGHVS and CDR2 FQNEAQ come from the germline V gene. V was shortened by 3 bases and J by 3 bases, with 20 bases between the two germline ends. This CDR3 is 17 amino acids long. The DNA for the CDR3 is TGTGCCAGCAGCTTCACGACAGCGGAAGTTGAGGACTATGGCTACACCTTC. It encodes CASSFTTAEVEDYGYTF.

The genes are TRBV27 and TRBJ1-4; D is unresolved. Germline V gene sequence: CDR1 MNHEY, CDR2 SMNVEV (reference sequence). Trimming took off 2 bases at V and 6 bases at J, with 7 bases between the two ends. CDR3 length: 13 amino acids. The CDR3 loop is CASSLRSYEKLFF. CDR3 nucleotides: TGTGCCAGCAGTTTACGCAGCTATGAAAAACTGTTTTTT. Together with reference TRBV27 and TRBJ1-4, the CDR3 gives the full variable domain: EAQVTQNPRYLITVTGKKLTVTCSQNMNHEYMSWYRQDPGLGLRQIYYSMNVEVTDKGDVPEGYKVSRKEKRNFPLILESPSPNQTSLYFCASSLRSYEKLFFGSGTQLSVL.

This clonotype showed up just a few times. The chain links TRBV5-5 to TRBJ2-7; 8 bases fit TRBD1. Germline V gene data show CDR1 as SGHKS and CDR2 as YYEKEE (reference sequence). The V and J ends lost 4 bases and 2 bases, in that order; junction bases with no gene match: 14. The CDR3 contains 17 residues. For the CDR3, the DNA is TGTGCCAGCAGCCCGAAAACCGGGACAGGTGTCCCCTACGAGCAGTACTTC. This translates into CASSPKTGTGVPYEQYF. Full variable domain (outside the CDR3, taken from reference TRBV5-5 and TRBJ2-7): DAGVTQSPTHLIKTRGQQVTLRCSPISGHKSVSWYQQVLGQGPQFIFQYYEKEERGRGNFPDRFSARQFPNYSSELNVNALLLGDSALYLCASSPKTGTGVPYEQYFGPGTRLTVT.

In this sample, this clonotype turned up many times. This chain links TRBV11-1 with TRBJ2-1; 8 bases agree with TRBD2. CDR3 length: 16 amino acids. V gave up 1 base and J gave up 7 bases; unmatched junction bases: 9. Germline V gene sequence: CDR1 SGHAT, CDR2 FQDESV (reference sequence). This CDR3 reads CASSLVAGPSKNEQFF. CDR3 DNA sequence: TGTGCCAGCAGCTTAGTAGCGGGACCGAGCAAGAATGAGCAGTTCTTC.

This clonotype was seen more than once but under ten times. This chain uses TRBV29-1 with TRBJ2-7; a weak D match, TRBD1 (5 bases). The CDR3 loop spans 14 amino acids. Germline V lookup: CDR1 SQVTM, CDR2 ANQGSEA. V lost 5 bases to trimming and J lost 0 bases, with 14 bases between them. Written as DNA, the CDR3 is TGCAGCGTTCAAGTACAGGATAGCTCCTACGAGCAGTACTTC. Residues: CSVQVQDSSYEQYF.

This clonotype was seen at least ten times. V is TRBV9 and J is TRBJ2-1, with 12 bases identical to TRBD2. V trimming: 0 bases; J trimming: 1 base; junction bases outside the gene matches: 8. The germline V gene has CDR1 SGDLS and CDR2 YYNGEE. This CDR3 spans 19 amino acids. CDR3 bases: TGTGCCAGCAGCGTAGCGAGGACTAGCGGGATAGGTTCCTACAATGAGCAGTTCTTC. This codes for CASSVARTSGIGSYNEQFF.

This clonotype was counted at least ten times. The chain couples TRBV7-9 to TRBJ2-1, with 13 bases fitting TRBD2. In germline, CDR1 is SEHNR, CDR2 FQNEAQ (reference sequence). Trimming removed 5 bases from V and 1 base from J; junction bases left unmatched: 11. The CDR3 has 19 residues. The CDR3 here is CASSPGLAGVELSYNEQFF. In DNA, the CDR3 is TGTGCCAGCAGCCCCGGACTAGCGGGAGTTGAGTTGTCCTACAATGAGCAGTTCTTC. Full variable domain (missing parts from reference TRBV7-9 and TRBJ2-1): DTGVSQNPRHKITKRGQNVTFRCDPISEHNRLYWYRQTLGQGPEFLTYFQNEAQLEKSRLLSDRFSAERPKGSFSTLEIQRTEQGDSAMYLCASSPGLAGVELSYNEQFFGPGTRLTVL.

This clonotype was seen ten or more times. The chain recombines TRBV24-1 with TRBJ2-1; D unclear. The CDR3 totals 15 residues. Trimming removed 1 base from V and 1 base from J, with 7 bases in between. Germline CDR1 is KGHDR and CDR2 is SFDVKD. In DNA form, the CDR3 reads TGTGCCACCAGTGATTTAGGGAATTCCTACAATGAGCAGTTCTTC. Its translation: CATSDLGNSYNEQFF.

The J gene is TRBJ2-1, the V gene TRBV24-1; perhaps TRBD2 as D (6 bases). The germline V gene has CDR1 KGHDR and CDR2 SFDVKD. Between the trimmed V and J ends, which lost 5 bases and 6 bases, there was a span of 19 bases. CDR3 length: 16 residues. CDR3: CATSAGSPLYFNEQFF. The DNA for the CDR3 is TGTGCCACCAGTGCCGGGAGTCCCCTTTATTTCAATGAGCAGTTCTTC.

The CDR3 loop is CASSLQDNSNQPQHF. The CDR3 bases are TGTGCCAGCAGTCTACAGGATAATAGCAATCAGCCCCAGCATTTT. This chain uses TRBV28 with TRBJ1-5, with D perhaps TRBD1 (5 bases). V lost 5 bases and J 0 bases, leaving 11 bases between the germline ends. Germline CDR1 MDHEN, CDR2 SYDVKM. The CDR3 is 15 residues long.

The rearrangement links TRBV7-2 to TRBJ2-7; no clear D. The V gene lost 2 bases and the J gene lost 4 bases, with 15 bases spanning the gap. CDR3 size: 15 residues. Germline V lookup: CDR1 SGHTA, CDR2 FQGNSA. The CDR3 loop reads CASSLIVSYTYEQYF. CDR3 DNA: TGTGCCAGCAGCTTAATAGTATCCTACACATACGAGCAGTACTTC.

The chain uses TRBV6-6 and TRBJ2-7; possibly TRBD2 for D (6 bases). Trimming took 5 bases from V and 3 from J, leaving 11 bases between them. The CDR3 runs to 13 residues. Germline V gene data show CDR1 as MNHNY and CDR2 as SVGAGI (reference sequence). The CDR3 here is CASSENSGYEQYF. The CDR3 DNA is TGTGCCAGCAGTGAGAATAGCGGCTACGAGCAGTACTTC.

This chain uses TRBV11-2 with TRBJ2-5; D not certain. The CDR3 length is 18 residues. Germline CDR1 and CDR2: SGHAT and FQNNGV. V was pared by 5 bases and J by 5 bases, with 27 bases between. The CDR3: CASSLPWKLTPSPETQYF. CDR3 nucleotide sequence: TGTGCCAGCAGCCTACCGTGGAAGCTGACGCCGAGTCCCGAGACCCAGTACTTC.

This clonotype has a handful of counts. This chain links TRBV19 with TRBJ1-2, with D uncertain. CDR1 and CDR2 from the germline V gene are LNHDA and SQIVND (reference sequence). Trimming removed 5 bases from V and 4 bases from J, with 17 bases in between. CDR3 size: 15 residues. The CDR3 sequence is CASSPGRLALYGYTF. In DNA form, the CDR3 reads TGTGCCAGTAGTCCTGGACGGCTCGCCCTCTATGGCTACACCTTC. The full variable domain, completed using reference TRBV19 and TRBJ1-2, is DGGITQSPKYLFRKEGQNVTLSCEQNLNHDAMYWYRQDPGQGLRLIYYSQIVNDFQKGDIAEGYSVSREKKESFPLTVTSAQKNPTAFYLCASSPGRLALYGYTFGSGTRLTVV.

The V call is TRBV6-6, the J call TRBJ2-7; D gene ambiguous. Germline V CDR1 and CDR2: MNHNY, SVGAGI (reference sequence). V lost 2 bases and J lost 3, with 8 bases in between. The CDR3 runs 13 residues. CDR3 amino acids: CASSYEALYEQYF. The CDR3 DNA is TGTGCCAGCAGTTACGAGGCACTCTACGAGCAGTACTTC.

A few counts support this clonotype. This sequence joins TRBV5-1 and TRBJ2-1; 9 nucleotides align to TRBD2. After removal of 2 bases from V and 7 bases from J, the junction contained 13 bases not matched to a gene. Germline V CDR1 and CDR2: SGHRS, YFSETQ. This CDR3 region has 17 residues. Here the CDR3 reads CASSFSVGAGGSNEQFF. Written as DNA, the CDR3 is TGCGCCAGCAGCTTCAGTGTAGGAGCGGGAGGATCTAATGAGCAGTTCTTC.